This T cell receptor (beta chain) was profiled in a study of T cells after yellow fever vaccination. The CDR3 sequence is 15 residues long. In germline, CDR1 is SGHDT, CDR2 YYEEEE. V lost 2 bases, J lost 1 base, and 2 bases stayed unmatched. This clonotype was counted at least ten times. Via MiXCR, TCRdb re-called the 5' RACE reads, giving one row per CDR3 protein. The top ten hold 0.98% of the sample, which has 20,000 to 25,000 distinct CDR3 sequences, around 3.4% seen once. The genes are TRBV5-6 and TRBJ1-1; 10 bases agree with TRBD1. The source material was PBMCs, either bulk or a sorted T-cell subset (CD4+, CD8+, memory, or dextramer-sorted; not recorded which), sampled 35 to 50 days after the first yellow fever vaccination. The clonotype was recovered from a young man who received the YFV17D yellow fever vaccine. In nucleotides, the CDR3 is TGTGCCAGCAGCTTTAGGACAGGGGGGAACACTGAAGCTTTCTTT. This codes for CASSFRTGGNTEAFF. The variable domain in full, completed from reference TRBV5-6 and TRBJ1-1, reads DAGVTQSPTHLIKTRGQQVTLRCSPKSGHDTVSWYQQALGQGPQFIFQYYEEEERQRGNFPDRFSGHQFPNYSSELNVNALLLGDSALYLCASSFRTGGNTEAFFGQGTRLTVV.